The 5 T cell receptor beta chains below were found in one sample sequenced in a study of identifying expanded T cells in peripheral blood. The table came from immunoSEQ multiplex PCR; TCRdb's copy has only in-frame clones and leaves some out. The data hold 65,000 to 95,000 clones, with around 90% observed a single time. Sequencing was done on a sample of blood. The receptors derive from a person between 18 and 70 years old in good health.

The genes are TRBV9 and TRBJ2-1; the D is unclear. The CDR3 runs to 14 residues. Between the trimmed V and J ends, which lost 0 bases and 9 bases, there was a span of 13 bases. Germline loops: CDR1 SGDLS, CDR2 YYNGEE. The CDR3 nucleotides are TGTGCCAGCAGCGTAGCGGGTGGCCGAGGTGAGCAGTTCTTC. Translation: CASSVAGGRGEQFF.

The CDR3 sequence is CASSLGRANRPQHF. The CDR3 DNA reads TGTGCCAGCAGCTTAGGGCGCGCAAACCGGCCCCAGCATTTT. The V call is TRBV7-2, the J call TRBJ1-5; D remains unclear. Germline lookup yields CDR1 SGHTA and CDR2 FQGNSA. V shed 1 base and J shed 9 bases, with 13 bases lying between them. The CDR3 has 14 amino acids.

This clone was detected once. The chain uses TRBV6-6 and TRBJ2-7, with 7 bases that match TRBD1. V shed 7 bases, J shed 3 bases, and the junction held 12 bases outside the gene matches. The CDR3 spans 15 residues. CDR1 and CDR2 from the germline V gene are MNHNY and SVGAGI (reference sequence). The CDR3 protein is CASNPMERGLYEQYF. In DNA form, the CDR3 reads TGTGCCAGCAACCCTATGGAGAGGGGGCTCTACGAGCAGTACTTC.

This rearrangement joins TRBV19 to TRBJ2-1; D possibly corresponds to TRBD1 (5 bases). V dropped 5 bases and J dropped 5 bases, with 13 bases sitting between them. The germline V gene has CDR1 LNHDA and CDR2 SQIVND (reference sequence). The CDR3 has 14 residues. The CDR3 DNA reads as TGTGCCAGTAGTTTCGGACAAACTAACAATGAGCAGTTCTTC. It encodes CASSFGQTNNEQFF.

This sequence joins TRBV6-1 and TRBJ1-5; D unresolved. V gave up 2 bases and J gave up 9 bases, with 14 bases separating them. The CDR3 runs 14 residues. Germline CDR1 is MNHNS and CDR2 is SASEGT. CDR3 in DNA: TGTGCCAGCAGTGAACCTATAAGGGAGAGGCCCCAGCATTTT. Protein sequence: CASSEPIRERPQHF.